This T cell receptor (beta chain) was sequenced during a study of CD8 T cells in Susac syndrome (dated by TCRdb to between 2019 and 2020). In the study overall: Repertoire sequencing was used to test whether CD8+ T cell activation and differentiation in Susac syndrome was antigen driven. The study at large found these results: The number of individuals in the TCR sequencing and HLA analysis was recognized as being relatively small.

RNA was extracted with the RNeasy kit and about 0.45 to 1 ug was reverse transcribed using random hexamers. The immunoSEQ multiplex PCR assay, which covers 54 Vbeta and 13 Jbeta segments, was used to amplify TCR beta CDR3 regions. PCR amplification bias was corrected using a synthetic template baseline for primer optimization and computational correction. As for how the authors treated the data: Reads were annotated to V, D and J genes according to IMGT and were analyzed with immunoSEQ Analyzer, with only productive sequences retained. Clonality was computed as one minus Shannon entropy normalized by log2 of the number of productive unique sequences. For each patient and control, public and private clones were evaluated within the 100 most prevalent clones. Clones were defined as Susac-specific if absent from the healthy and MS cohorts, from over a thousand published viral clones and from other ImmuneACCESS disease sequences. TCRdb ran its own pipeline on the public reads, namely fastp trimming at Q25 and MiXCR clone calling, and kept in-frame beta chains. Rows with one shared CDR3 protein collapse into an entry with the most common genes and DNA. The V and J calls and clone size are TCRdb's, not the authors'. The table for this sample lists roughly 180,000 distinct CDR3 sequences; more than 90% of them were counted only once. The ten largest account for over 0.12% of the sample.

Of note for this clonotype: Its target antigen remains unknown. No qualities accompany the bases; no much larger clone lies one base away.

High-throughput TCR beta sequencing profiled peripheral blood CD8+ and CD4+ T cells from healthy donors, Susac syndrome patients and multiple sclerosis patients. The healthy donors served as controls matched for age and sex. Bulk CD8+ and CD4+ T cells were purified magnetically by negative isolation, whereas CD8+ TEMRA cells were enriched by FACS. Blood was collected in EDTA tubes and processed within 24 hours, with PBMCs isolated through density gradient centrifugation. PBMCs intended for TCR sequencing were frozen in liquid nitrogen and were later thawed in a 37 degrees C water bath. Purity of sorted or isolated CD4+, CD8+ and CD8+ TEMRA cells was at least 90%. The TCR comes from a human donor in good health. Sequencing was carried out using CD4+ T cells from PBMCs.

The encoded CDR3 is CASSRGGLTDTQYF. At the DNA level, the sequence is TGTGCCAGCAGCCGCGGGGGGCTGACAGATACGCAGTATTTT. The sequence is built from TRBV28 and TRBJ2-3; TRBD2 agrees with 8 junctional bases. From the cysteine through the phenylalanine, the CDR3 covers 14 amino acids. The DNA shown is the 42-base CDR3, in frame from base 1. The germline V end is reduced by 6 bases and the J end by 3 bases; junction bases left unmatched: 5. The germline V gene gives CDR1 as MDHEN and CDR2 as SYDVKM.